This T cell receptor (beta chain) originates from a study of cytomegalovirus exposure and HLA in healthy donors. Study results and limitations: It was reportedly the case that the classifier diagnosed cytomegalovirus status with high specificity and sensitivity.

In the case of this clone: Its specificity is not known. At the DNA level, this CDR3 is encoded by other sequences in the same sample as well.

Germline-derived CDR1 and CDR2 are KGHSH and LQKENI. This CDR3 has 14 residues. Trimming left V 6 bases short and J 3 bases short, with 14 bases between. The PCR had 60 Vbeta and 13 Jbeta primers. Produced via immunoSEQ multiplex PCR; TCRdb's table is partial and in-frame only. The sample includes approximately 140,000 clones, over 75% of them seen just once. The specimen was PBMCs. The receptor was isolated from a man in his forties or fifties in good health and CMV-seronegative. This rearrangement joins TRBV18 to TRBJ1-2, with D unresolved. In DNA form, the CDR3 reads TGTGCCAGCTCGCCCGGTACCGGGGACTATGGCTACACCTTC. Protein: CASSPGTGDYGYTF.